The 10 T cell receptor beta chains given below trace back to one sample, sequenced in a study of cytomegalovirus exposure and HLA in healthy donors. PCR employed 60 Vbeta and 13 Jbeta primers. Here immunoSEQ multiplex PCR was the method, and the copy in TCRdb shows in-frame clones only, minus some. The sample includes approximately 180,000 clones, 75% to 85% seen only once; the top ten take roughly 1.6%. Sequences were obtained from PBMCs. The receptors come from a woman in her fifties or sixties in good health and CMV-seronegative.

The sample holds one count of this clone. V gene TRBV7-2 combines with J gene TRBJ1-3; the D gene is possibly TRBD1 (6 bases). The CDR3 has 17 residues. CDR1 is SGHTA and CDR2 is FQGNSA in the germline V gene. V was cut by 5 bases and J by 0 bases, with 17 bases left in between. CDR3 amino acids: CASSKRGSGDSGNTIYF. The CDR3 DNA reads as TGTGCCAGCAGCAAGCGAGGGTCAGGGGACTCTGGAAACACCATATATTTT.

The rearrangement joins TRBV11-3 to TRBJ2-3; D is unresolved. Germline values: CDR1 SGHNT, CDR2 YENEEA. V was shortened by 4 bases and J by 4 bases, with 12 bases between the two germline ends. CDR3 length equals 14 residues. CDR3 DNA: TGTGCCAGCAGCTCACGCCAGATGTCAGATACGCAGTATTTT. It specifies CASSSRQMSDTQYF.

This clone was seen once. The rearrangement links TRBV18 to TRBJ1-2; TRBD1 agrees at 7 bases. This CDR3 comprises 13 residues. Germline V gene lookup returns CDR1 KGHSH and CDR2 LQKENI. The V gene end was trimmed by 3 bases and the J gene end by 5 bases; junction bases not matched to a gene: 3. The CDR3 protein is CASSPPQGYGYTF. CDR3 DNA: TGTGCCAGCTCACCCCCACAGGGGTATGGCTACACCTTC.

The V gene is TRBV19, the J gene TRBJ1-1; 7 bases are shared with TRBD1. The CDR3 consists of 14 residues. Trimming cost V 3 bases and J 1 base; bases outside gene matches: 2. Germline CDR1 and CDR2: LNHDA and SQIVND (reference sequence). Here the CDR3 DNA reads TGTGCCAGTAGTATCCAGGGGGAGAACACTGAAGCTTTCTTT. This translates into CASSIQGENTEAFF.

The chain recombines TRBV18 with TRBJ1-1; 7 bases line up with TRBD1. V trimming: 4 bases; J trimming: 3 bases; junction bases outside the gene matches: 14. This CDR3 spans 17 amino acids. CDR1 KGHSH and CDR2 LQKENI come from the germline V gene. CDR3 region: CASSQLQGYGVDTEAFF. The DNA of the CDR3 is TGTGCCAGCTCACAACTACAGGGGTATGGGGTAGACACTGAAGCTTTCTTT.

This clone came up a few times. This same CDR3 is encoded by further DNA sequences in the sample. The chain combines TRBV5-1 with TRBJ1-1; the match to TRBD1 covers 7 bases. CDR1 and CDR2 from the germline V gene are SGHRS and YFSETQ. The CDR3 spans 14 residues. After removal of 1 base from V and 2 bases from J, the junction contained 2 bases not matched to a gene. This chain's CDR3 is CASSLRQGNTEAFF. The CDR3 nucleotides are TGCGCCAGCAGCTTGAGACAGGGCAACACTGAAGCTTTCTTT.

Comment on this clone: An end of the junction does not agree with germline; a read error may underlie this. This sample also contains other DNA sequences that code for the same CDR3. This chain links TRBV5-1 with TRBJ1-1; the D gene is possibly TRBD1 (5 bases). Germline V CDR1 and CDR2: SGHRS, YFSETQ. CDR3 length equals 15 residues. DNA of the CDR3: TGTGCCAGCAGCTTGGCGGGGAGGGGGAACACTGAAGCTTTCTTT. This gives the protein CASSLAGRGNTEAFF.

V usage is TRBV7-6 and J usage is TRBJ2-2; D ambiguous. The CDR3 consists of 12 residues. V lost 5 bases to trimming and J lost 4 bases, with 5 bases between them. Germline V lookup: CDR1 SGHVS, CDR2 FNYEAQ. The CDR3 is CASSPLTGELFF. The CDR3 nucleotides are TGTGCCAGCAGCCCCCTCACCGGGGAGCTGTTTTTT.

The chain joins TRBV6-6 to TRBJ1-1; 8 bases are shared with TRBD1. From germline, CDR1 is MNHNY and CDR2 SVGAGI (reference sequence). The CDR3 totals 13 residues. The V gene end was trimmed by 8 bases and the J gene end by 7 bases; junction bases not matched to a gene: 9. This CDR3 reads CASEHGQGYEAFF. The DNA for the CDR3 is TGTGCCAGCGAACACGGACAGGGCTATGAAGCTTTCTTT.

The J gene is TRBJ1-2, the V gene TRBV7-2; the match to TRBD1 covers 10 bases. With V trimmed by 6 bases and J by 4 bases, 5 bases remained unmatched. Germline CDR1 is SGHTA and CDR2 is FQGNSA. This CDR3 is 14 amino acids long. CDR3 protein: CASSSGTGAYGYTF. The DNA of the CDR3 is TGTGCCAGCAGTTCTGGGACAGGGGCCTATGGCTACACCTTC. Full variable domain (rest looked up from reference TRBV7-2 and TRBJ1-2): GAGVSQSPSNKVTEKGKDVELRCDPISGHTALYWYRQSLGQGLEFLIYFQGNSAPDKSGLPSDRFSAERTGGSVSTLTIQRTQQEDSAVYLCASSSGTGAYGYTFGSGTRLTVV.